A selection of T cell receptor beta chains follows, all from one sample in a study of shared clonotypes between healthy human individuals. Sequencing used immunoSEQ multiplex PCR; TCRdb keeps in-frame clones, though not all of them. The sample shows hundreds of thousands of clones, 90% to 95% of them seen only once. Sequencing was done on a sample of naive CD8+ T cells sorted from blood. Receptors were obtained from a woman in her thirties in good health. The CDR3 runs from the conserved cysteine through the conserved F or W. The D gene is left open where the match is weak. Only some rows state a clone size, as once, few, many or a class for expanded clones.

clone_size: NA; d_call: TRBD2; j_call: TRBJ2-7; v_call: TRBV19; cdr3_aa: CASGGGPSYEQYF; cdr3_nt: TGTGCCAGTGGCGGGGGGCCCTCCTACGAGCAGTACTTC
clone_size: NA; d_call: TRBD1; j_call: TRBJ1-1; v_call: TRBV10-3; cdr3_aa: CAISKTGLTEAFF; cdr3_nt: TGTGCCATCAGCAAGACAGGGTTAACTGAAGCTTTCTTT
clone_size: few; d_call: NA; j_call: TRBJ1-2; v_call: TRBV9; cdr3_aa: CASTPSGGGYTF; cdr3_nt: TGTGCCAGCACCCCGTCCGGAGGGGGCTACACCTTC
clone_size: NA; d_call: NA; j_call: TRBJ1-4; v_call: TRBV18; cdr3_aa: CASSPLGFTDNNEKLFF; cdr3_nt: TGTGCCAGCTCACCACTCGGGTTCACAGATAATAATGAAAAACTGTTTTTT
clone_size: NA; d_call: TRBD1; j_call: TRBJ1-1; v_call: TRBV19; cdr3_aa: CASSMLFDAGGFTEAFF; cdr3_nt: TGTGCCAGTAGTATGCTATTTGACGCAGGGGGCTTCACTGAAGCTTTCTTT
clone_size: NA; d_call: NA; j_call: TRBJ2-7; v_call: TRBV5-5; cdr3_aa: CASSLGLPGEQYF; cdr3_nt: TGTGCCAGCAGCTTAGGCCTGCCGGGAGAGCAGTACTTC
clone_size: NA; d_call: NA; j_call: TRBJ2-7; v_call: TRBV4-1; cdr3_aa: CASSQNPSYEQYF; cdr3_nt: TGCGCCAGCAGCCAGAATCCCTCCTACGAGCAGTACTTC
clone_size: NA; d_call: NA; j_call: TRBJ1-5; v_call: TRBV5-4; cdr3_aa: CASSCGVLNQPQHF; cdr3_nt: TGTGCCAGCAGCTGCGGGGTTTTGAATCAGCCCCAGCATTTT
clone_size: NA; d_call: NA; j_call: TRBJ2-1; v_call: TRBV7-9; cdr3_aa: CASSSTGTGNNEQFF; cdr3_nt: TGTGCCAGCAGCTCTACCGGGACTGGGAACAATGAGCAGTTCTTC
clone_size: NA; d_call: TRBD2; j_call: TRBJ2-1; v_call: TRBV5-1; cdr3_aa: CASSLSGLADYNEQFF; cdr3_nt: TGCGCCAGCAGCTTATCAGGACTAGCGGACTACAATGAGCAGTTCTTC
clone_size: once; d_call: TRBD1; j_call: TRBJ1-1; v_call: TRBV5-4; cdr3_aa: CASSAAGTGIMNTEAFF; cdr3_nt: TGTGCCAGCAGCGCAGCAGGGACAGGAATAATGAACACTGAAGCTTTCTTT
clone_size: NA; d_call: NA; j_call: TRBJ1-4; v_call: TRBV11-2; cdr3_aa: CASSLVRAATNEKLFF; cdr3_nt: TGTGCCAGCAGCTTAGTGAGAGCCGCAACTAATGAAAAACTGTTTTTT
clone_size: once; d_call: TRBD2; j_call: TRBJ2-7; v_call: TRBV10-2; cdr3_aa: CASSQLREIYEQYF; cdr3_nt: TGCGCCAGCTCCCAGTTGCGGGAGATTTACGAGCAGTACTTC
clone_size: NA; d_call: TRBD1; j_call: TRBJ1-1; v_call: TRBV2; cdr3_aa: CASSTGQGQTEAFF; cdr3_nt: TGTGCCAGCAGTACAGGACAGGGCCAAACTGAAGCTTTCTTT
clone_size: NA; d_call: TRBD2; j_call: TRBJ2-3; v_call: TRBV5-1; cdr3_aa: CASSYGTSGTDTQYF; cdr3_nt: TGCGCCAGCAGCTATGGGACTAGCGGGACAGATACGCAGTATTTT
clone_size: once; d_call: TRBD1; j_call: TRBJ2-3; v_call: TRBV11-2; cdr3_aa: CASSLRSGTGGWGTDTQYF; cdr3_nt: TGTGCCAGCAGCTTAAGGTCCGGGACAGGGGGATGGGGCACAGATACGCAGTATTTT
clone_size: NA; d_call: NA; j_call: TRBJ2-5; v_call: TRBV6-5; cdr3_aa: CASSYGPGGETQYF; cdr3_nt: TGTGCCAGCAGTTACGGCCCCGGGGGAGAGACCCAGTACTTC
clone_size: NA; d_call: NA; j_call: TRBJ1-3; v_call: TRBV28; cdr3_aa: CASSLSFGNTIYF; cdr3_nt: TGTGCCAGCAGCTTATCTTTTGGAAACACCATATATTTT
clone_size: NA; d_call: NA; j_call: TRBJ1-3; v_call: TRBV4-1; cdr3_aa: CASSPTGNSVNTIYF; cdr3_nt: TGCGCCAGCAGCCCAACAGGGAATTCCGTAAACACCATATATTTT
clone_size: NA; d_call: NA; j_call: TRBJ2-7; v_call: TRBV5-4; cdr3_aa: CASSTQGGLPDYEQYF; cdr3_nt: TGTGCCAGCAGCACGCAGGGGGGGCTGCCAGACTACGAGCAGTACTTC
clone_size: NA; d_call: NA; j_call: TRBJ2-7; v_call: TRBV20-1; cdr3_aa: CSASDSYEQYF; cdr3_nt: TGCAGTGCTAGCGACTCCTACGAGCAGTACTTC
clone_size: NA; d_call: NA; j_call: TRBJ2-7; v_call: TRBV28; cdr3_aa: CASSFIAEISYEQYF; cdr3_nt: TGTGCCAGCAGTTTTATAGCGGAAATCTCCTACGAGCAGTACTTC
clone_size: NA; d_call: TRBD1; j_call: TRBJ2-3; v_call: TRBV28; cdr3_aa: CASSLGDRGRDTQYF; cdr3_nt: TGTGCCAGCAGTTTAGGGGACAGGGGTCGCGATACGCAGTATTTT
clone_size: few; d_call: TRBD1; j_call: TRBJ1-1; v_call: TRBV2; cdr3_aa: CASSEWTGNTEAFF; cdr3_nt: TGTGCCAGCAGTGAATGGACAGGGAACACTGAAGCTTTCTTT
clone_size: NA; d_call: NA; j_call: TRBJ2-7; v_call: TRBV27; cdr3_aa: CASSLKGRSYEQYF; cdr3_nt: TGTGCCAGCAGTTTAAAGGGCAGGTCCTACGAGCAGTACTTC
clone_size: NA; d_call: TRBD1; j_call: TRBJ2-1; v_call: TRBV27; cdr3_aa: CASRLRDRGINEQFF; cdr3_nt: TGTGCCAGCAGGCTCCGGGACAGGGGTATCAATGAGCAGTTCTTC
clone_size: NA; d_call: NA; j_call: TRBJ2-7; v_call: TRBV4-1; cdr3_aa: CASSPKGIGQYEQYF; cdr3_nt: TGCGCCAGCAGCCCTAAAGGGATCGGACAGTACGAGCAGTACTTC
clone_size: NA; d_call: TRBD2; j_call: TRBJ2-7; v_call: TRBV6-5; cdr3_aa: CASSSRLAGGPYEQYF; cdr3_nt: TGTGCCAGCAGTTCCCGTTTAGCGGGAGGGCCCTACGAGCAGTACTTC
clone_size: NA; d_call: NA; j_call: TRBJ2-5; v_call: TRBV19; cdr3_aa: CASSIGVGETQYF; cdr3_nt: TGTGCCAGTAGTATAGGGGTGGGCGAGACCCAGTACTTC
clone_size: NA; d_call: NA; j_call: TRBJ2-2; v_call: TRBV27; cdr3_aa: CASSTGTPNTGELFF; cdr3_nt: TGTGCCAGCAGTACCGGGACGCCAAACACCGGGGAGCTGTTTTTT
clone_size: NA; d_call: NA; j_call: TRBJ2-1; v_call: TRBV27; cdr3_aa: CASSLSIVHEQFF; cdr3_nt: TGTGCCAGCAGTTTATCGATCGTTCATGAGCAGTTCTTC
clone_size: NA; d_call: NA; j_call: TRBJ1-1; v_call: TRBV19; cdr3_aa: CASHGTGGMNTEAFF; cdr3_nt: TGTGCCAGCCATGGGACCGGAGGCATGAACACTGAAGCTTTCTTT
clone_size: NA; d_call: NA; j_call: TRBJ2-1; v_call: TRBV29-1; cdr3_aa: CSVFLERAGNEQFF; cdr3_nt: TGCAGCGTTTTCCTAGAACGTGCGGGAAATGAGCAGTTCTTC
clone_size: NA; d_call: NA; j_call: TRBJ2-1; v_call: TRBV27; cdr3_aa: CASRRGGPYNEQFF; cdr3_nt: TGTGCCAGCAGACGTGGGGGCCCCTACAATGAGCAGTTCTTC
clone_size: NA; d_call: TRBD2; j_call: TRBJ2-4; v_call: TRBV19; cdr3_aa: CASSRGVAGGPGKNIQYF; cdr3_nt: TGTGCCAGTAGTCGGGGTGTGGCGGGAGGGCCAGGCAAAAACATTCAGTACTTC
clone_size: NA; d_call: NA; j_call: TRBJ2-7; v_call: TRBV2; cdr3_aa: CASSELNYEQYF; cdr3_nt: TGTGCCAGCAGTGAACTGAACTACGAGCAGTACTTC
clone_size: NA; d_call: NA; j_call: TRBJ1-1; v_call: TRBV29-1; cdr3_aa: CSIKAQEGHQQHEAFF; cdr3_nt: TGCAGCATAAAAGCCCAGGAAGGGCACCAACAGCATGAAGCTTTCTTT
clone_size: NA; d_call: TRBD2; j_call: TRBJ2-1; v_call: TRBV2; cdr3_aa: CASTAGGLSEQFF; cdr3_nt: TGTGCCAGCACGGCGGGAGGTTTAAGCGAGCAGTTCTTC
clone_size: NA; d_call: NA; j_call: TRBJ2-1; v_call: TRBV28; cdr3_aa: CAYSSGAKLDEQFF; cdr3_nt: TGTGCCTATTCATCGGGGGCCAAGTTGGATGAGCAGTTCTTC
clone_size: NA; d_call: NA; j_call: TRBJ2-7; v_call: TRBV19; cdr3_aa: CASSASSYEQYF; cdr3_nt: TGTGCCAGTAGTGCGTCTAGTTACGAGCAGTACTTC
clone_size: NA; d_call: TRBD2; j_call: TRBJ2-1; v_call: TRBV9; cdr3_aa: CASSVRHAPGLEGTEQFF; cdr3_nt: TGTGCCAGCAGCGTCAGACACGCACCGGGACTAGAAGGTACGGAGCAGTTCTTC
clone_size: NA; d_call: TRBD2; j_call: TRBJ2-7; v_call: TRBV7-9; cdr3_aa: CASSLPGLVHEQYF; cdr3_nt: TGTGCCAGCAGCTTGCCTGGACTAGTTCACGAGCAGTACTTC
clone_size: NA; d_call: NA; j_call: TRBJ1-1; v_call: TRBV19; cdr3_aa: CASSIFGATEAFF; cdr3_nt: TGTGCCAGTAGTATTTTCGGCGCCACTGAAGCTTTCTTT
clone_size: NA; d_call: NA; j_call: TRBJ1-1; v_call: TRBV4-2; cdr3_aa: CASSQGVRGRMNTEAFF; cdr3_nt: TGTGCCAGCAGCCAAGGGGTCCGGGGCAGAATGAACACTGAAGCTTTCTTT
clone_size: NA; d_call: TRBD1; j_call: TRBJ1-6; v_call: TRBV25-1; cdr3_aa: CASPYRGSNSPLHF; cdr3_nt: TGTGCCAGCCCCTACAGGGGCTCTAATTCACCCCTCCACTTT
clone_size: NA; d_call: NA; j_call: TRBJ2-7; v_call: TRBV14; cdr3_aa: CASSQERGSYEQYF; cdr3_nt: TGTGCCAGCAGCCAAGAGCGGGGTTCATACGAGCAGTACTTC
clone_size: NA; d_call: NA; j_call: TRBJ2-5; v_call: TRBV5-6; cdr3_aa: CASSWGWEQTQYF; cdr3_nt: TGTGCCAGCAGCTGGGGTTGGGAGCAGACCCAGTACTTC
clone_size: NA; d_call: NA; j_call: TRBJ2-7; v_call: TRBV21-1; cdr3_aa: CASSKVPSTSGRTYEQYF; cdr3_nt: TGTGCCAGCAGCAAAGTCCCCTCTACTAGCGGGAGAACCTACGAGCAGTACTTC
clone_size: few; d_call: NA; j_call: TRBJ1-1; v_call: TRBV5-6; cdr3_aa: CASSLKAVRWSTEAFF; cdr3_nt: TGTGCCAGCAGCTTGAAGGCCGTTAGATGGAGCACTGAAGCTTTCTTT
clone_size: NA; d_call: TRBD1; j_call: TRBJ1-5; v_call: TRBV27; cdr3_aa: CASSHRQGARSNQPQHF; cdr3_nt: TGTGCCAGCAGTCACCGACAGGGGGCGAGAAGCAATCAGCCCCAGCATTTT
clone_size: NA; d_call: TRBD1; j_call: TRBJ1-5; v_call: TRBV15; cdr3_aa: CATSNISWTGLAMPQHF; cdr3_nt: TGTGCCACCAGCAACATATCCTGGACAGGCTTAGCTATGCCCCAGCATTTT
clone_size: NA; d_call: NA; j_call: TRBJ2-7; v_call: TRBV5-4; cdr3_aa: CASSDRYAYEQYF; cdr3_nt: TGTGCCAGCTCAGACAGGTACGCCTACGAGCAGTACTTC
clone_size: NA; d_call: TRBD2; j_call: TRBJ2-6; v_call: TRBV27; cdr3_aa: CAVVAGGPGVLTF; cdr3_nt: TGTGCCGTCGTAGCGGGAGGCCCTGGCGTCCTGACTTTC
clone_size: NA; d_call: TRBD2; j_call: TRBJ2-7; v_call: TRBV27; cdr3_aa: CASSAGTSGYEQYF; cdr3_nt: TGTGCCAGCAGTGCCGGGACTAGCGGCTACGAGCAGTACTTC
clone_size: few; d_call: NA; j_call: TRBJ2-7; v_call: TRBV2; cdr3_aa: CASILGYEQYF; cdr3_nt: NA
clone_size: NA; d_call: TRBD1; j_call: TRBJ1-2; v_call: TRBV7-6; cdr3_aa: CASSPPQGARDGYTF; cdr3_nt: TGTGCCAGCAGCCCCCCACAGGGGGCGCGGGATGGCTACACCTTC